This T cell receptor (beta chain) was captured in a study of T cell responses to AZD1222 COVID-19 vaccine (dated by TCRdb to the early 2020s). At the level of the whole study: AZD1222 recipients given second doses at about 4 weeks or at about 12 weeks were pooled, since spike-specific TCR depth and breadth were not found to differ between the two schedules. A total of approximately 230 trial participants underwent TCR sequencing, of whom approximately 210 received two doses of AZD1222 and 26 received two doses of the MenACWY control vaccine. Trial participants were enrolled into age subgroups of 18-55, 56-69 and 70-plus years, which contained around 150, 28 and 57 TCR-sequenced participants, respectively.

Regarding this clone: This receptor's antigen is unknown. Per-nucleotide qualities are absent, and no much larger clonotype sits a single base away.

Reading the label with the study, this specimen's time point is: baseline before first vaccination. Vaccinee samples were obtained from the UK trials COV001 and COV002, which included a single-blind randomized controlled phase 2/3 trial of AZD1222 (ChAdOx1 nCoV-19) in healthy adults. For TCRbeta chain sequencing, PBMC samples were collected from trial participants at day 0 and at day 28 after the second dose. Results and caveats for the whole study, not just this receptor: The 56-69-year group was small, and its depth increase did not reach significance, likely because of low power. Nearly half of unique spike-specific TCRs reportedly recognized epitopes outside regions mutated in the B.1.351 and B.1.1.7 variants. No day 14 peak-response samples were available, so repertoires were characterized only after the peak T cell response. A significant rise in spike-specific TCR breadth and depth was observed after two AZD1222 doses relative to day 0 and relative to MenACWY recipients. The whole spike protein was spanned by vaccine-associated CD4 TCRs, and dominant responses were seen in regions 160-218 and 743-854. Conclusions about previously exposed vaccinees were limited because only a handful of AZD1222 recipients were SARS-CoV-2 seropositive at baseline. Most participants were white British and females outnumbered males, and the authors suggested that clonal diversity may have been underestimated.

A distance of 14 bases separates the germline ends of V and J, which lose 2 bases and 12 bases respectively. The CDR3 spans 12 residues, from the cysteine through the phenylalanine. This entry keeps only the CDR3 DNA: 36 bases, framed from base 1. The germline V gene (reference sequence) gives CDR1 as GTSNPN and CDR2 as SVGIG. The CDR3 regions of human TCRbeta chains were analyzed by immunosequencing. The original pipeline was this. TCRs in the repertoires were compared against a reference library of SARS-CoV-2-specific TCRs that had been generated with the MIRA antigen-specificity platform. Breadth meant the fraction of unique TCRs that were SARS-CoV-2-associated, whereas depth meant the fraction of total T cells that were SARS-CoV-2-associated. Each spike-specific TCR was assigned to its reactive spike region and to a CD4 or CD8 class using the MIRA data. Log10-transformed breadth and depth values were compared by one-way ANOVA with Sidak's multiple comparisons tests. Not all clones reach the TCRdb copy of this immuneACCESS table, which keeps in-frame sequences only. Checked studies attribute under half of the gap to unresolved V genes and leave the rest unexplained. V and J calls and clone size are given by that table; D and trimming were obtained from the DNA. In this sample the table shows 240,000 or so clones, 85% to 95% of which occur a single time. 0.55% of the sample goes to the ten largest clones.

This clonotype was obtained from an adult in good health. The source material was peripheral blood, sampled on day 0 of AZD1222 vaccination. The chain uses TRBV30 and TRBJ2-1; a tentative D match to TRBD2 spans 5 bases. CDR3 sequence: CAWSLDRAGQFF. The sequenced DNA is TGTGCCTGGAGTTTGGACCGGGCGGGGCAGTTCTTC.